This T cell receptor beta chain was retrieved from a study of blood T cell repertoires in COVID-19. Study summary: The United States, Italy and Spain provided the acute and convalescent COVID-19 samples.

V lost 4 bases to trimming and J lost 5 bases, with 6 bases between them. In germline, CDR1 is SNHLY, CDR2 FYNNEI. The CDR3 totals 11 residues. TCRdb's copy holds only in-frame clones and misses some; the assay was immunoSEQ multiplex PCR. The sample shows a few hundred thousand clones, more than 75% of them seen only once. Participants had their cohort set by participant-reported clinical history. Cohort 3 recovered donors had two negative PCRs, clearance, or symptom resolution. This clonotype originated in a woman in her 50s who had recovered from COVID-19. Source material: PBMCs or T cells enriched from blood (not recorded which). The chain joins TRBV2 to TRBJ2-7; TRBD1 might be the D (6 bases). The DNA of the CDR3 is TGTGCCAGCAGTGCAGGGGACGAGCAGTACTTC. This sequence encodes CASSAGDEQYF.